These 13 T cell receptor beta chains were sequenced from one sample in a study of T cells in Graves' hyperthyroidism and ophthalmopathy. The CDR3 regions of TCR beta were amplified from RNA transcripts. First-round RT-PCR targeting the TCR CDR3 was performed with the HTBI primer set. TCRdb re-analysed the multiplex PCR reads in MiXCR, keeping a single row per CDR3 protein. The sample includes some 550,000 distinct CDR3 sequences, more than 15% of them seen just once. The specimen was blood. All receptors come from a woman aged 40-49 years with Graves' ophthalmopathy.

V gene TRBV3-1 combines with J gene TRBJ1-1; a possible D gene is TRBD1 (5 bases). Trimming pared 2 bases from V and 4 bases from J, leaving 11 bases between. Germline V lookup: CDR1 LGHDT, CDR2 YNNKEL (reference sequence). CDR3 length equals 14 residues. CDR3 DNA sequence: TGTGCCAGCAGCCAATACTCAGGGACCACTGAAGCTTTCTTT. Protein sequence: CASSQYSGTTEAFF.

This clonotype was counted at least ten times. The CDR3 DNA reads TGTGCCAGCAGTGACGCTAGCGGGGGGGCTAACAATGAGCAGTTCTTC. Amino acids: CASSDASGGANNEQFF. The chain links TRBV2 to TRBJ2-1, with 12 bases identical to TRBD2. Losses at the gene ends were 3 bases for V and 5 bases for J; bases not matched to a gene: 5. The CDR3 is made up of 16 amino acids. The germline V gene encodes CDR1 SNHLY and CDR2 FYNNEI.

This clonotype was observed many times. The chain links TRBV11-2 to TRBJ2-1; 8 bases match TRBD2. Losses at the gene ends were 0 bases for V and 4 bases for J; bases not matched to a gene: 8. CDR3 length: 17 amino acids. In germline, CDR1 is SGHAT, CDR2 FQNNGV. CDR3 region: CASSLDDLREVYNEQFF. CDR3 coding DNA: TGTGCCAGCAGCTTAGATGATCTGCGGGAGGTATACAATGAGCAGTTCTTC.

The chain uses TRBV5-1 and TRBJ1-4; 7 nucleotides match TRBD1. Germline V gene sequence: CDR1 SGHRS, CDR2 YFSETQ. Unmatched junction bases numbered 7, after V lost 3 bases and J lost 8 bases. CDR3 length: 14 residues. Here the CDR3 DNA reads TGCGCCAGCAGCTCCAGGGGGTCTGCAGAAAAACTGTTTTTT. Translated, it gives CASSSRGSAEKLFF.

V and J are TRBV27 and TRBJ2-4; TRBD2 agrees at 7 bases. CDR3 length: 14 amino acids. Trimming cost V 2 bases and J 4 bases; bases outside gene matches: 2. Germline V gene lookup returns CDR1 MNHEY and CDR2 SMNVEV (reference sequence). CDR3 bases: TGTGCCAGCAGTTTAGCGGGGGAAAAAAACATTCAGTACTTC. Residues: CASSLAGEKNIQYF.

Worth noting for this clonotype: This CDR3 fails to terminate in the conserved phenylalanine or tryptophan, so it likely reflects a read error. This chain uses TRBV30 with TRBJ2-7; D is uncertain. CDR1 GTSNPN and CDR2 SVGIG come from the germline V gene (reference sequence). V was trimmed by 3 bases and J by 0 bases, leaving 12 bases between them. This CDR3 is 14 amino acids long. In DNA, the CDR3 is TGTGCCTGGAGACCCGTTTCCATCTCCTACGAGCAGTACCTC. Translated, it gives CAWRPVSISYEQYL.

This clonotype was observed at least ten times. The chain recombines TRBV5-1 with TRBJ1-1; D is unresolved. The CDR3 consists of 13 residues. The ends were cut back, 6 bases at V and 3 bases at J, with 12 bases in the middle. Per the germline V gene, CDR1 is SGHRS and CDR2 is YFSETQ. This CDR3 reads CASTVQGDTEAFF. CDR3 nucleotide sequence: TGCGCCAGCACGGTGCAAGGAGACACTGAAGCTTTCTTT.

This clonotype was detected ten times or more. V and J are TRBV30 and TRBJ1-1; no firm D call. The CDR3 is 11 amino acids. V lost 0 bases and J 5 bases, leaving 4 bases between the germline ends. From germline, CDR1 is GTSNPN and CDR2 SVGIG (reference sequence). CDR3 DNA: TGTGCCTGGAGTGTATATACTGAAGCTTTCTTT. This gives the protein CAWSVYTEAFF.

This clonotype was observed many times. The gene calls are TRBV7-8 and TRBJ1-5; 8 bases fit TRBD1. Germline assignment: CDR1 SGHVS and CDR2 FQNEAQ. V lost 5 bases, J lost 4 bases, and 22 bases stayed unmatched. The CDR3 is 20 residues long. CDR3 region: CASSPRGGTGLVSPNQPQHF. DNA of the CDR3: TGTGCCAGCAGCCCGAGGGGCGGGACAGGACTCGTATCGCCGAATCAGCCCCAGCATTTT.

The chain recombines TRBV20-1 with TRBJ1-1; D not certain. Between the trimmed V and J ends, which lost 7 bases and 3 bases, there was a span of 15 bases. The CDR3 covers 13 residues. The germline gives CDR1 DFQATT, CDR2 SNEGSKA (reference sequence). The CDR3 sequence: CSVLGTPDTEAFF. Here the CDR3 DNA reads TGCAGTGTTCTGGGCACCCCGGACACTGAAGCTTTCTTT.

This clonotype has a handful of counts. The chain is built from TRBV2 and TRBJ1-1, with 7 bases fitting TRBD1. This CDR3 has 17 amino acids. CDR1 is SNHLY, CDR2 FYNNEI, per germline. Germline trimming cut 3 bases from V and 0 bases from J; bases unmatched to any gene: 10. CDR3 DNA: TGTGCCAGCAGTGATGGTTTTAGGGGGCAGGTGAACACTGAAGCTTTCTTT. As protein: CASSDGFRGQVNTEAFF.

The rearrangement joins TRBV20-1 to TRBJ2-3; 7 positions match TRBD2. Germline assignment: CDR1 DFQATT and CDR2 SNEGSKA (reference sequence). This CDR3 region has 12 residues. The V segment lost 6 bases and the J segment 3 bases; nucleotides outside the gene matches: 3. The CDR3 here is CSAGLDTDTQYF. The CDR3, as DNA: TGCAGTGCAGGACTAGATACAGATACGCAGTATTTT.

This rearrangement joins TRBV27 to TRBJ1-1; D remains ambiguous. The CDR3 consists of 13 residues. V was pared by 3 bases and J by 1 base, with 6 bases between. Germline loops: CDR1 MNHEY, CDR2 SMNVEV (reference sequence). The CDR3 sequence is CASSFTKNTEAFF. In DNA, the CDR3 is TGTGCCAGCAGTTTCACTAAGAACACTGAAGCTTTCTTT.